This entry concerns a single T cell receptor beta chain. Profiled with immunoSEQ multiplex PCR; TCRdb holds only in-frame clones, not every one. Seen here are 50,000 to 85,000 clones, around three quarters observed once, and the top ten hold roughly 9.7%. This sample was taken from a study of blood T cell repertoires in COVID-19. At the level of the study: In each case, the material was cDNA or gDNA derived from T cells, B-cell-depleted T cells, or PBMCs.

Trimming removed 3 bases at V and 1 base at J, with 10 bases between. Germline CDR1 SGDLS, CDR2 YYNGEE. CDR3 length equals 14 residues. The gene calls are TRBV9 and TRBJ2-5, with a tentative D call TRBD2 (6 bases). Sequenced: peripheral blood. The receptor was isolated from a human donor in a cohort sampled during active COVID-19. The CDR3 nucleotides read TGTGCCAGCAGCGGCTATAGCGGCCAAGAGACCCAGTACTTC. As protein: CASSGYSGQETQYF.